The present T cell receptor beta chain was sequenced within a study of post-analysis software for immune sequencing data. Study-wide results and limits: Five TRBV segments, TRBV5-6, TRBV5-1 and TRBV20-1 among them, were found more frequent in patients than controls. By F measure, strong co-clustering occurred among samples prepared in the same batch. The study found significantly lower normalized Chao1 diversity in multiple sclerosis patients than in controls.

This CDR3 region has 14 residues. Trimming cost V 5 bases and J 8 bases; bases outside gene matches: 11. The germline CDR1 and CDR2 sequences are MDHEN and SYDVKM. A note on this clonotype: The antigen remains undetermined.

Presence of unique molecular identifiers characterized the TCR beta cDNA libraries. Each CDR3 protein gets one entry after TCRdb re-called the PCR reads with MiXCR. Found here are 600,000 to 700,000 distinct CDR3 sequences, about 60% of them singletons; the top ten hold approximately 10%. Sequenced sample: blood. The rearrangement uses TRBV28 and TRBJ1-2, with 7 bases aligning to TRBD1. The origin of this receptor is a girl aged 2 to 9 with multiple sclerosis. Written as DNA, the CDR3 is TGTGCCAGCAGTCTGTCCGGGACAGCCGCCGGCTACACCTTC. It specifies CASSLSGTAAGYTF.